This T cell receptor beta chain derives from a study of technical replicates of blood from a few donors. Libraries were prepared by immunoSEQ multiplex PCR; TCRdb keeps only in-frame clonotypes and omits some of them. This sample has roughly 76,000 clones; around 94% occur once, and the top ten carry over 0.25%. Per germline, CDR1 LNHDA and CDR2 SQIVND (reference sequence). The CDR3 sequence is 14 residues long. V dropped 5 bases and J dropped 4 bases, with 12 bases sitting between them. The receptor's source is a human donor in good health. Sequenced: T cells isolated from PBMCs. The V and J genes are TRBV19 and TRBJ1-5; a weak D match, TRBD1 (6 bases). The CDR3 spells CASSWTVRNQPQHF. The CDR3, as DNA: TGTGCCAGTAGTTGGACAGTACGAAATCAGCCCCAGCATTTT.